The following is a TCR beta chain sequence with its context. The data were obtained in a study of blood T cell repertoires in COVID-19. Overall study: Acute-phase and convalescent COVID-19 samples originated in the United States, Italy and Spain.

The CDR3 runs 13 residues. The V end lost 2 bases, the J end lost 7 bases, and 9 bases lay between the germline ends. The germline V gene has CDR1 MNHNS and CDR2 SASEGT. Per the original data handling: Estimated nucleated cell counts came from reference gene primer amplification. Libraries were prepared by immunoSEQ multiplex PCR; TCRdb keeps only in-frame clonotypes and omits some of them. Clonal size and the V and J genes are those of that table, whereas D and trimming came from the DNA. Here the sample spans approximately 120,000 clones, 80% to 85% being singletons. Sequencing used peripheral blood. This receptor was taken from a woman aged 50 to 60 with acute or convalescent COVID-19. This sequence joins TRBV6-1 and TRBJ1-5; no firm D call. The CDR3 sequence: CASSETFGQPQHF. In nucleotides, the CDR3 is TGTGCCAGCAGTGAAACTTTCGGGCAGCCCCAGCATTTT.